Sequencing of this T cell receptor (beta chain) was carried out in a study of beta chain features in type 1 diabetes. This CDR3 comprises 13 residues. Per the germline V gene, CDR1 is ENHRY and CDR2 is SYGVKD. With 0 bases removed from V and 2 bases from J, the gap between germline ends came to 4 bases. Notes on the study in general: Because the template was cDNA, high-expressing cells might be over-represented.

A CD45RO/CCR7/CD25/CD127/CD95/CD27 panel sorted naive, central memory, regulatory and stem cell-like memory CD4+ cells. On this clone: Its antigen is still unknown.

Expressed TCRB transcripts were sequenced after all isolated RNA was converted to cDNA. Clones were read by immunoSEQ multiplex PCR, and TCRdb kept only the in-frame ones, dropping some. The sample records about 250,000 clones, roughly an eighth being singletons. The sequenced sample consisted of naive CD4+ T cells from blood. The chain joins TRBV10-3 to TRBJ1-2; D remains unclear. The TCR comes from a woman between 35 and 50 years old in good health. The chain's CDR3 is CAISESENYGYTF. In DNA, the CDR3 is TGTGCCATCAGTGAGTCGGAGAACTATGGCTACACCTTC.